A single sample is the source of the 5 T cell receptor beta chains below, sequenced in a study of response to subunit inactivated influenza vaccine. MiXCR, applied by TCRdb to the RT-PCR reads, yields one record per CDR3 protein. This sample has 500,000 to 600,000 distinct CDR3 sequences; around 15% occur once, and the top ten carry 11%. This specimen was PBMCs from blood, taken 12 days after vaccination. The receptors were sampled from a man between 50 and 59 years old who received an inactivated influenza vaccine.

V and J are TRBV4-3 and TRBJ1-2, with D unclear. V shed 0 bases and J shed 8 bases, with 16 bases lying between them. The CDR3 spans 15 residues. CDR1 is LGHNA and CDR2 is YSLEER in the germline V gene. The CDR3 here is CASSQEAGLVGGYTF. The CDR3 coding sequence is TGCGCCAGCAGCCAAGAGGCGGGGTTGGTGGGAGGCTACACCTTC.

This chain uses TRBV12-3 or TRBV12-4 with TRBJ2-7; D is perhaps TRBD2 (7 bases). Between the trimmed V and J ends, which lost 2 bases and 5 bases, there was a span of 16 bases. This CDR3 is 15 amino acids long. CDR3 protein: CASSLKRGARNEQYF. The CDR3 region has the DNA TGTGCCAGCAGTTTAAAACGGGGGGCCCGCAACGAGCAGTACTTC.

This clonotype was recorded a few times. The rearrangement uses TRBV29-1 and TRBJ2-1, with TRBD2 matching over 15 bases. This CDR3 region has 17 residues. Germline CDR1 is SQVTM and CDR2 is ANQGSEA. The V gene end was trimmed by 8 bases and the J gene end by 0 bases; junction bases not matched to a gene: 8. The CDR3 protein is CSSQGLAGGISYNEQFF. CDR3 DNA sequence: TGCAGCAGCCAGGGACTAGCGGGAGGTATCTCCTACAATGAGCAGTTCTTC.

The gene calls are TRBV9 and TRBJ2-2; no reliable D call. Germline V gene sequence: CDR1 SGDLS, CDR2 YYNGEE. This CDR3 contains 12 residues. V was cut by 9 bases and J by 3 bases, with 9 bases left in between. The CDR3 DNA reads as TGTGCCATACTAACCGACACCGGGGAGCTGTTTTTT. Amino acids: CAILTDTGELFF. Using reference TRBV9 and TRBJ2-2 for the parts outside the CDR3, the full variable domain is DSGVTQTPKHLITATGQRVTLRCSPRSGDLSVYWYQQSLDQGLQFLIQYYNGEERAKGNILERFSAQQFPDLHSELNLSSLELGDSALYFCAILTDTGELFFGEGSRLTVL.

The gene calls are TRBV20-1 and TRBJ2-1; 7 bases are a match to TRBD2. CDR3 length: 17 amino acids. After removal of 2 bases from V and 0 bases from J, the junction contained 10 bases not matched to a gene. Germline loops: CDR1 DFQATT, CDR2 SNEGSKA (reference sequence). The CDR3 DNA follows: TGCAGTGCTAGACACCTAACTAGCGCGAGCTCCTACAATGAGCAGTTCTTC. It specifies CSARHLTSASSYNEQFF.